This T cell receptor (beta chain) was identified during a study of Ad26.COV2.S vaccination and SARS-CoV-2 variants. General study results and limits: CD8+ and CD4+ T cells specific for spike reportedly responded with substantial breadth after vaccination. Higher spike-specific TCR breadth was found in vaccine recipients than in placebo recipients.

Sample treatment: around 19 received Ad26.COV2.S at low or high dose, single or two shots; 5 received placebo; per-sample allocation not given. It was on day 63 after the first vaccine or placebo injection that samples were taken. Assay: immunoSEQ multiplex PCR; the TCRdb copy retains only in-frame clones and omits some. The sample lists 350,000 to 450,000 clones, 83% occurring once. Of note for this clone: The antigen is undetermined.

The V gene lost 2 bases and the J gene lost 13 bases, with 9 bases spanning the gap. Germline CDR1 and CDR2: MNHNY and SVGAGI (reference sequence). The CDR3 is 11 residues long. Source: peripheral blood, taken in a trial of Ad26.COV2.S vaccine versus placebo. The chain has TRBV6-6 and TRBJ1-5; D is undetermined. The TCR was taken from a person aged 18-65 years who received the Ad26.COV2.S COVID-19 vaccine or a placebo. CDR3 bases: TGTGCCAGCAGTTACGGTAAAGGGCAGCATTTT. It encodes CASSYGKGQHF.